A selection of T cell receptor beta chains follows, all from one sample in a study of sequential checkpoint blockade in melanoma. The method was immunoSEQ multiplex PCR; TCRdb's version includes in-frame clones alone and lacks a portion of them. The table includes about 3,000 clones, over 15% detected once. The material was tumor tissue (inferred from file names), obtained from a patient given nivolumab and ipilimumab in sequence. The receptor source for this set is a human donor with melanoma. CDR3s include the opening cysteine and the closing phenylalanine or tryptophan. D genes are given only for firm matches. Some rows have no size entry. The others give once, few or many, or a class for an expanded clone.

v_gene	abundance	j_gene	d_gene	CDR3aa	CDR3nt
TRBV6-8	medium-sized	TRBJ2-5	.	CASSFPGPDRTQYF	TGTGCCAGCAGTTTCCCCGGACCAGACAGGACCCAGTACTTC
TRBV28	few	TRBJ2-1	TRBD2	CASSGGRDSPYNEQFF	TGTGCCAGCAGTGGCGGGAGAGACAGTCCCTACAATGAGCAGTTCTTC
TRBV30	.	TRBJ1-1	.	CAWKQRNTEAFF	TGTGCCTGGAAGCAGCGTAACACTGAAGCTTTCTTT
TRBV30	.	TRBJ1-1	TRBD1	CAWDRGRNTEAFF	TGTGCCTGGGACAGGGGCCGAAACACTGAAGCTTTCTTT
TRBV6-8	.	TRBJ2-2	.	CASIPPPGSHTGELFF	TGTGCCAGCATCCCCCCCCCGGGCAGCCACACCGGGGAGCTGTTTTTT
TRBV11-3	many	TRBJ2-5	TRBD1	CASTLDRVGETQYF	TGTGCCAGCACCTTGGACAGGGTGGGTGAGACCCAGTACTTC
TRBV5-1	.	TRBJ2-7	TRBD1	CASSLFQDRASEQYF	TGCGCCAGCAGCTTGTTTCAGGACAGGGCTTCCGAGCAGTACTTC
TRBV6-8	few	TRBJ1-2	.	CASSYRTWNYGYTF	TGTGCCAGCAGTTATCGTACTTGGAACTATGGCTACACCTTC
TRBV6-8	.	TRBJ1-2	.	CASSYSRGVRGYTF	TGTGCCAGCAGTTACTCGCGGGGTGTTAGGGGCTACACCTTC
TRBV6-1	medium-sized	TRBJ2-3	TRBD2	CASSEDMGGSTDTQYF	TGTGCCAGCAGTGAAGATATGGGGGGGAGCACAGATACGCAGTATTTT
TRBV6-8	few	TRBJ1-2	.	CASSYSGTGEGYGYTF	TGTGCCAGCAGTTACAGTGGGACCGGAGAGGGATATGGCTACACCTTC
TRBV6-8	few	TRBJ1-1	.	CASSTPAGVGEAFF	TGTGCCAGCAGTACCCCGGCGGGCGTTGGTGAAGCTTTCTTT
TRBV30	.	TRBJ1-2	.	CAWSAGVAVIGYTF	TGTGCCTGGAGTGCCGGGGTAGCGGTTATAGGCTACACCTTC
TRBV11-3	many	TRBJ2-3	TRBD1	CASSYDRDGTDTQYF	TGTGCCAGCAGCTACGACAGGGACGGCACAGATACGCAGTATTTT
TRBV9	few	TRBJ2-7	.	CASSGAGLVGEQYF	TGTGCCAGCAGCGGCGCGGGTCTTGTGGGCGAGCAGTACTTC
TRBV11-3	many	TRBJ1-4	.	CASSLLGAEEKLFF	TGTGCCAGCAGCCTCCTGGGAGCCGAAGAAAAACTGTTTTTT
TRBV12-5	.	TRBJ2-3	.	CASGTTGWGDTQYF	TGTGCTAGTGGTACGACAGGCTGGGGAGATACGCAGTATTTT
TRBV28	.	TRBJ1-6	.	CASSHNRHRETHNSPLHF	TGTGCCAGCAGTCATAACCGACACAGGGAAACCCATAATTCACCCCTCCACTTT
TRBV25-1	.	TRBJ1-5	.	CASSEAGGYNQPQHF	TGTGCCAGCAGTGAAGCGGGGGGATACAATCAGCCCCAGCATTTT
TRBV4-1	.	TRBJ1-4	.	CASSQLGMANEKLFF	TGCGCCAGCAGCCAACTCGGCATGGCTAATGAAAAACTGTTTTTT
TRBV11-3	large	TRBJ2-5	.	CASSLGPIQETQYF	TGTGCCAGCAGCTTAGGGCCCATCCAAGAGACCCAGTACTTC
TRBV6-8	.	TRBJ2-1	TRBD2	CASSARLAGGWDEQFF	TGTGCCAGCAGTGCGCGACTAGCGGGGGGTTGGGATGAGCAGTTCTTC
TRBV19	few	TRBJ1-6	.	CASSPRSSFNSPLHF	TGTGCCAGTAGTCCTCGGTCGAGCTTTAATTCACCCCTCCACTTT
TRBV30	.	TRBJ1-5	.	CAWTQGIANQPQHF	TGTGCCTGGACACAGGGAATTGCCAATCAGCCCCAGCATTTT
TRBV6-8	.	TRBJ2-1	.	CASSYSGGPANEQFF	TGTGCCAGCAGTTACTCGGGGGGGCCGGCGAATGAGCAGTTCTTC
TRBV5-3	medium-sized	TRBJ1-5	.	CARSLDRGEVWPQHF	TGTGCCAGAAGCTTGGATCGGGGGGAAGTATGGCCCCAGCATTTT
TRBV19	large	TRBJ1-5	.	CASKYSNQPQHF	TGTGCCAGTAAGTATAGCAATCAGCCCCAGCATTTT
TRBV23-1	large	TRBJ1-6	.	CASRPEISSPLHF	TGCGCCAGCCGACCTGAAATATCCTCACCCCTCCACTTT
TRBV18	.	TRBJ2-2	.	CASSPGQTGELFF	TGTGCCAGCTCGCCAGGACAAACCGGGGAGCTGTTTTTT
TRBV23-1	.	TRBJ2-7	TRBD1	CASREGTVDEQYF	TGCGCCAGCAGGGAAGGGACAGTCGACGAGCAGTACTTC
TRBV6-8	few	TRBJ1-6	.	CASSYSGRFGSPLHF	TGTGCCAGCAGTTACTCTGGACGATTCGGTTCACCCCTCCACTTT
TRBV6-8	.	TRBJ1-3	.	CASSDGASGNTIYF	TGTGCCAGCAGTGACGGAGCGTCTGGAAACACCATATATTTT
TRBV6-8	few	TRBJ1-1	.	CASSLGRMGTEAFF	TGTGCCAGCAGTTTAGGACGCATGGGGACTGAAGCTTTCTTT
TRBV11-3	medium-sized	TRBJ2-6	TRBD1	CASSLTGTGANVLTF	TGTGCCAGCAGCTTGACAGGGACTGGGGCCAACGTCCTGACTTTC
TRBV12-1	large	TRBJ2-7	.	CASRVNGAYEQYF	TGTGCCAGCCGGGTAAATGGAGCCTACGAGCAGTACTTC
TRBV28	.	TRBJ2-1	.	CASSLATYNEQFF	TGTGCCAGCAGTTTAGCTACCTACAATGAGCAGTTCTTC
TRBV6-8	medium-sized	TRBJ1-5	.	CASSISNQPQHF	TGTGCCAGCAGCATCAGCAATCAGCCCCAGCATTTT
TRBV19	.	TRBJ2-5	.	CASRGQVETQYF	TGTGCCAGCAGAGGGCAGGTAGAGACCCAGTACTTC
TRBV30	few	TRBJ2-7	TRBD1	CAWIGGQGAEQYF	TGTGCCTGGATTGGTGGACAGGGGGCCGAGCAGTACTTC
TRBV23-1	.	TRBJ2-4	.	CASSQSKGPGESKNIQYF	TGCGCCAGCAGTCAATCTAAGGGCCCAGGGGAATCCAAAAACATTCAGTACTTC
TRBV12-5	.	TRBJ2-7	TRBD1	CASGPGQGYEQYF	TGTGCCAGCGGTCCGGGACAGGGCTACGAGCAGTACTTC
TRBV6-8	few	TRBJ2-1	TRBD2	CASSLSGGANNEQFF	TGTGCCAGCAGTCTTAGCGGGGGGGCGAACAATGAGCAGTTCTTC
TRBV11-3	many	TRBJ1-2	.	CASSNTGNDYGYTF	TGTGCCAGCAGCAACACAGGGAATGACTATGGCTACACCTTC
TRBV19	few	TRBJ2-1	.	CASSSWVHSEQFF	TGTGCCAGTAGTTCGTGGGTCCACAGTGAGCAGTTCTTC
TRBV5-1	.	TRBJ1-4	.	CASSWDPATNEKLFF	TGCGCCAGCAGCTGGGACCCTGCAACTAATGAAAAACTGTTTTTT
TRBV19	.	TRBJ1-5	.	CASSIAEQGNQPQHF	TGTGCCAGTAGTATAGCGGAGCAGGGCAATCAGCCCCAGCATTTT
TRBV9	.	TRBJ2-3	.	CASTLDSGTDTQYF	TGTGCCAGCACCCTCGACAGCGGCACAGATACGCAGTATTTT
TRBV11-3	many	TRBJ1-1	.	CASSLEDTGYTEAFF	TGTGCCAGCAGCTTGGAGGACACAGGGTACACTGAAGCTTTCTTT
TRBV6-8	few	TRBJ1-5	.	CASSSNSNQPQHF	TGTGCCAGCAGCTCTAATAGCAATCAGCCCCAGCATTTT
TRBV5-1	.	TRBJ1-4	.	CASSPESVSRGGEKLFF	TGCGCCAGCAGCCCGGAATCGGTGTCAAGAGGCGGTGAAAAACTGTTTTTT
TRBV30	few	TRBJ2-7	.	CAWSGRAPYEQYF	TGTGCCTGGAGTGGGCGGGCACCCTACGAGCAGTACTTC
TRBV30	few	TRBJ1-2	TRBD1	CAWSGQGGYGYTF	TGTGCCTGGAGTGGCCAGGGGGGCTATGGCTACACCTTC
TRBV29-1	.	TRBJ2-7	.	CSVRRELRGYEQYF	TGCAGCGTTCGCCGGGAACTCAGGGGTTACGAGCAGTACTTC
TRBV6-8	.	TRBJ2-7	.	CASSYSPGSYEQYF	TGTGCCAGCAGTTACTCACCAGGATCCTACGAGCAGTACTTC
TRBV11-3	medium-sized	TRBJ2-2	TRBD1	CASSLAQGAPFTGELFF	TGTGCCAGCAGCTTGGCACAGGGGGCCCCTTTCACCGGGGAGCTGTTTTTT
TRBV9	few	TRBJ2-3	.	CASSEAFADTQYF	TGTGCCAGCAGTGAAGCCTTCGCAGATACGCAGTATTTT
TRBV19	few	TRBJ1-5	.	CASSISGEDQPQHF	TGTGCCAGTAGTATATCTGGGGAGGATCAGCCCCAGCATTTT